A selection of T cell receptor beta chains follows, all from one sample in a study of memory CD4+ T cells and cytomegalovirus serostatus. Assay used: immunoSEQ multiplex PCR; TCRdb lists only in-frame clones, some missing. The sample records 35,000 to 55,000 clones, 78% being singletons. Source material: memory CD4+ T cells from blood. These receptors came from an adult in good health and CMV-seronegative. Each CDR3 is given with its conserved first and last residue. D genes are given only for firm matches. Size tells how often a clone was seen (once, few, many) or the class of an expanded clone, and some rows leave it out.

DNA,CDR3,V,D,size,J
TGTGCCAGCAGTGGGGGCAGAAATCAGCCCCAGCATTTT,CASSGGRNQPQHF,TRBV6-6,.,.,TRBJ1-5
TGTGCCAGCAGTGATATTGGCCTTATGGGTAGTTACGAGCAGTACTTC,CASSDIGLMGSYEQYF,TRBV6-1,.,.,TRBJ2-7
TGTGCCAGCAGCTTAGGCCCAGGGAAGCGGACTGAAGCTTTCTTT,CASSLGPGKRTEAFF,TRBV7-8,.,.,TRBJ1-1
TGTGCCAGCAGCTCCTTACGAGGGGTGGCCAAAAACATTCAGTACTTC,CASSSLRGVAKNIQYF,TRBV11-2,.,.,TRBJ2-4
TGTGCCAGCAACAGGGGAGTCGATGGCTACACCTTC,CASNRGVDGYTF,TRBV28,TRBD1,.,TRBJ1-2
TGCGCCAGCAGCTTGGAACTGAGAAACTATGGCTACACCTTC,CASSLELRNYGYTF,TRBV5-1,.,.,TRBJ1-2
TGTGCCAGCAGCACTCAGACAGGCGAGCAGTACTTC,CASSTQTGEQYF,TRBV7-7,.,.,TRBJ2-7
TGTGCCAGCAGTCCTATGCTGGGGGGTAATGAAAAACTGTTTTTT,CASSPMLGGNEKLFF,TRBV28,.,.,TRBJ1-4
TGTGCCAGTAGTTCCCCTAGCGGGGGGTTGAGTGAGCAGTTCTTC,CASSSPSGGLSEQFF,TRBV19,TRBD2,.,TRBJ2-1
TGTGCCAGCAGCCCGTCCCCCCCCGGGATAGACCGAAACTATGGCTACACCTTC,CASSPSPPGIDRNYGYTF,TRBV7-3,.,.,TRBJ1-2
TGTGCCAGCAGTGACCTGACAGGGGACAATGAGCAGTTCTTC,CASSDLTGDNEQFF,TRBV6-4,TRBD1,.,TRBJ2-1
TGTGCCAGCAGCTTAGTGGCTAGCGGGGGGCCCAACCACTACGAGCAGTACTTC,CASSLVASGGPNHYEQYF,TRBV7-8,TRBD2,.,TRBJ2-7
TGCAGCGTTGCCCGGGACAGGAACTATGGCTACACCTTC,CSVARDRNYGYTF,TRBV29-1,TRBD1,.,TRBJ1-2
TGTGCCAGCAGCTCTAAGGGACAGGCTACCTACGAGCAGTACTTC,CASSSKGQATYEQYF,TRBV5-4,TRBD1,.,TRBJ2-7
TGTGCCAGCAGCTCATCCTCTGGGGCCAACGTCCTGACTTTC,CASSSSSGANVLTF,TRBV5-4,.,.,TRBJ2-6
TGTGCCAGCTCACCGCCCGGGACAGGTAGCGGTAATTCACCCCTCCACTTT,CASSPPGTGSGNSPLHF,TRBV18,TRBD1,medium-sized,TRBJ1-6
TGTGCCAGCTCACCCCCGGGACAGGGTATGAGGGCTTTCTTT,CASSPPGQGMRAFF,TRBV18,TRBD1,.,TRBJ1-1
TGTGCCAGCAGTGAAGGGCAGTGGATGATAACCGGGGAGCTGTTTTTT,CASSEGQWMITGELFF,TRBV6-1,.,.,TRBJ2-2
TGTGCCAGCAGCTTAGGAGACAGGGGGGAGAATGGCTACACCTTC,CASSLGDRGENGYTF,TRBV7-2,TRBD1,.,TRBJ1-2
TGTGCCAGCAGCGCGACAGTCCAAGAGACCCAGTACTTC,CASSATVQETQYF,TRBV7-3,.,.,TRBJ2-5
TGTGCCAGCAGCCCCTTTAACGAGGAAGGGCTAACCCTCCACTTT,CASSPFNEEGLTLHF,TRBV6-6,.,.,TRBJ1-6
TGTGCCAGCAGTGTGGACAGGGGGAACACTGAAGCTTTCTTT,CASSVDRGNTEAFF,TRBV6-4,TRBD1,.,TRBJ1-1
TGTGCCAGCAGTCTTATGGGGCGGCTGTTTTTT,CASSLMGRLFF,TRBV28,.,few,TRBJ2-2
TGTGCCAGCAGCCCCACGGCCGCTAACTATGGCTACACCTTC,CASSPTAANYGYTF,TRBV9,.,.,TRBJ1-2
TGTGCCAGCAGCTTAGGTCCCCGGGACAGGGGCGATGGCTACACCTTC,CASSLGPRDRGDGYTF,TRBV11-1,TRBD1,.,TRBJ1-2
TGTGCCAGCAGCCAACCCGCAGTCGGGACTGAAGCTTTCTTT,CASSQPAVGTEAFF,TRBV11-2,.,.,TRBJ1-1
TGTGCCAGCAGCTTAGGAGGGAACTCCTACGAGCAGTACTTC,CASSLGGNSYEQYF,TRBV7-2,.,few,TRBJ2-7
TGTGCCAGCAGTTCCCCGGGTGGGAGGAGATCTAATGGCTACACCTTC,CASSSPGGRRSNGYTF,TRBV28,.,medium-sized,TRBJ1-2
TGCGCCAGCAGCCTCGTGGGGGCGGTCTACAATGAGCAGTTCTTC,CASSLVGAVYNEQFF,TRBV5-1,.,.,TRBJ2-1
TGTGCCAGCAGCTCGACCGACAGGGGGCTCGGGGCCAACGTCCTGACTTTC,CASSSTDRGLGANVLTF,TRBV7-7,TRBD1,.,TRBJ2-6
TGTGCCAGCAGTTTAACCCGGCGGGCTTTCTTT,CASSLTRRAFF,TRBV28,.,.,TRBJ1-1
TGTGCCAGCAGTTCACACGGCGTGAGCACAGATACGCAGTATTTT,CASSSHGVSTDTQYF,TRBV28,.,.,TRBJ2-3
TGTGCCAGCTCGGGGGAGACTGAGCAGTACTTC,CASSGETEQYF,TRBV5-5,.,.,TRBJ2-7
TGTGCCAGCAGCCCCACCCTTGGAAACTATGGCTACACCTTC,CASSPTLGNYGYTF,TRBV28,.,.,TRBJ1-2
TGTGCCAGCAGCTATCTAGCGGGGGGAGAGACCCAGTACTTC,CASSYLAGGETQYF,TRBV7-9,TRBD2,.,TRBJ2-5
TGTGCCAGCAGCAAGCTTAACAATGAGCAGTTCTTC,CASSKLNNEQFF,TRBV7-2,.,.,TRBJ2-1
TGTGCCAGCAGCTTAGCATTCGGGGGCACCGGGGAGCTGTTTTTT,CASSLAFGGTGELFF,TRBV7-2,.,.,TRBJ2-2
TGTGCCAGCAGCCGTTCTAGCGGAATTTACAATGAGCAGTTCTTC,CASSRSSGIYNEQFF,TRBV14,TRBD2,.,TRBJ2-1
TGTGCCAGCAGCTTAACTAGCCTCGATGAGCAGTTCTTC,CASSLTSLDEQFF,TRBV7-9,.,.,TRBJ2-1
TGTGCCAGCTCACCGGGCAGGGACAACGAGCAGTACTTC,CASSPGRDNEQYF,TRBV18,.,once,TRBJ2-7
TGTGCCTGGAGGAGGGGGGGTGGCAATGAAAAACTGTTTTTT,CAWRRGGGNEKLFF,TRBV30,.,.,TRBJ1-4
TGTGCCAGCAGTTACGGGACAGGGAAATACGAGCAGTACTTC,CASSYGTGKYEQYF,TRBV6-5,TRBD1,.,TRBJ2-7
TGTGCCAGCAGCTTCGGGGACCGCAGGGTGTCGGGAGAGACCCAGTACTTC,CASSFGDRRVSGETQYF,TRBV5-4,.,.,TRBJ2-5
TGTGCCAGCAGCTTACAAGGGGGGCCCTACGAGCAGTACTTC,CASSLQGGPYEQYF,TRBV7-9,.,.,TRBJ2-7
TGTGCCAGCAGAAGATCCCCGGGCGAGGGCTCCTACGAGCAGTACTTC,CASRRSPGEGSYEQYF,TRBV19,.,.,TRBJ2-7
TGCGCCAGCAGCTTGACCCGGAGGAACACTGAAGCTTTCTTT,CASSLTRRNTEAFF,TRBV5-1,.,.,TRBJ1-1
TGTGCCAGCAGCGGGGAAGCGGGGGGGCCCGGGCGGACCCAGTACTTC,CASSGEAGGPGRTQYF,TRBV9,TRBD2,.,TRBJ2-5
TGTGCCAGCTCACCAAGGGTTGGGAACACTGAAGCTTTCTTT,CASSPRVGNTEAFF,TRBV18,.,few,TRBJ1-1
TGTGCCAGCAGCTTTGGGCTCTCTGGAGGAAACACCATATATTTT,CASSFGLSGGNTIYF,TRBV7-8,.,.,TRBJ1-3